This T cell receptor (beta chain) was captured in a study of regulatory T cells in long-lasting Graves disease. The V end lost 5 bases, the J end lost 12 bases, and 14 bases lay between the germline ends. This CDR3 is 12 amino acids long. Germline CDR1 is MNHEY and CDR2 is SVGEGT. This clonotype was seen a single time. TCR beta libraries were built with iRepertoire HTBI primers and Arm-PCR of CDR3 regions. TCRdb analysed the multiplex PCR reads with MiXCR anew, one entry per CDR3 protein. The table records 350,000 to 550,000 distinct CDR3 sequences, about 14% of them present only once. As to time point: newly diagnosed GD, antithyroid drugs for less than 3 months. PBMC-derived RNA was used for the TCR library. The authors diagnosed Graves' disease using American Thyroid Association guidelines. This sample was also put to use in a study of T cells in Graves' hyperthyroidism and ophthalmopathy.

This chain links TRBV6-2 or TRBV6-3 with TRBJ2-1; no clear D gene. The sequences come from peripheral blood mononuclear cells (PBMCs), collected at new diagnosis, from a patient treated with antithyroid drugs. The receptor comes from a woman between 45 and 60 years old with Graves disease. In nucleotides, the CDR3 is TGTGCCAGCAGTGAAAACGGGCCAAGGCAGTTCTTC. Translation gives CASSENGPRQFF.